This T cell receptor beta chain was identified during a study of blood T cell repertoires in COVID-19. Study overall: From the United States, Italy and Spain came samples of acute and convalescent COVID-19.

This clone has only a few counts. The CDR3 is 15 residues long. CDR1 is MDHEN and CDR2 is SYDVKM in the germline V gene. With 5 bases removed from V and 1 base from J, the gap between germline ends came to 14 bases. TCRdb's table, derived via immunoSEQ multiplex PCR, lists solely in-frame clones and lacks some. The data contain 250,000 to 350,000 clones, roughly 86% of them seen just once; the ten biggest clones take up approximately 10%. The TCR originated in a woman aged 30 to 39 with COVID-19, enrolled during active disease. Sequencing was carried out using peripheral blood. The chain carries TRBV28 and TRBJ1-1, with unresolved D. The CDR3 spells CASSQIGFGNTEAFF. In DNA form, the CDR3 reads TGTGCCAGCAGTCAGATCGGGTTCGGGAACACTGAAGCTTTCTTT. Full variable domain (missing parts from reference TRBV28 and TRBJ1-1): DVKVTQSSRYLVKRTGEKVFLECVQDMDHENMFWYRQDPGLGLRLIYFSYDVKMKEKGDIPEGYSVSREKKERFSLILESASTNQTSMYLCASSQIGFGNTEAFFGQGTRLTVV.